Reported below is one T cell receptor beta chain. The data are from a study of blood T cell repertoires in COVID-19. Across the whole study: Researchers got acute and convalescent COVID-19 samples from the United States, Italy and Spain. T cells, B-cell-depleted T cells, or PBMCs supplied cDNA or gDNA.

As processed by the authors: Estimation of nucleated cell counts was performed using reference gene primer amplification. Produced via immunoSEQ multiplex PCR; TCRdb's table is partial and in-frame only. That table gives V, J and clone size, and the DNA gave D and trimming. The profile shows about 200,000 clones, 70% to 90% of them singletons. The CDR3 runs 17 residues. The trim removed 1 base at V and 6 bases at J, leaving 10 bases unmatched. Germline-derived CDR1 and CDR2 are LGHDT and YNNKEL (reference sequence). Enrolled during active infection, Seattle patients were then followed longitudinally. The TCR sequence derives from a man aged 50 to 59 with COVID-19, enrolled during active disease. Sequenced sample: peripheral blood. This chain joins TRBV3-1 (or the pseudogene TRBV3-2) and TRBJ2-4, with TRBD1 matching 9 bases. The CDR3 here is CASSQARTGTGSNIQYF. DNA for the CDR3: TGTGCCAGCAGCCAAGCTAGGACCGGGACAGGGTCAAACATTCAGTACTTC.